This T cell receptor (beta chain) was sequenced during a study of cytomegalovirus exposure and HLA in healthy donors. Study results and limitations: Accurate predictions that matched the HLA-A and HLA-B alleles of most subjects were reportedly made from TCR beta sequences.

Use of 60 Vbeta and 13 Jbeta primers characterized the PCR. Assay: immunoSEQ multiplex PCR; the TCRdb copy retains only in-frame clones and omits some. The sample includes some 110,000 clones, about 83% of them seen just once. Concerning this clone itself: The antigen remains undetermined.

The sequencing sample was made of PBMCs. This clonotype was obtained from a man aged 18 to 29 in good health and CMV-seronegative.

The CDR3 protein is CASSPLSNQPQHF. The CDR3 DNA sequence: TGTGCCAGCTCACCCCTTAGCAATCAGCCCCAGCATTTT. The chain has TRBV18 and TRBJ1-5; D uncertain. CDR1 and CDR2 (germline): KGHSH, LQKENI. This CDR3 comprises 13 residues. Between the trimmed V and J ends, which lost 3 bases and 0 bases, there was a span of 3 bases.